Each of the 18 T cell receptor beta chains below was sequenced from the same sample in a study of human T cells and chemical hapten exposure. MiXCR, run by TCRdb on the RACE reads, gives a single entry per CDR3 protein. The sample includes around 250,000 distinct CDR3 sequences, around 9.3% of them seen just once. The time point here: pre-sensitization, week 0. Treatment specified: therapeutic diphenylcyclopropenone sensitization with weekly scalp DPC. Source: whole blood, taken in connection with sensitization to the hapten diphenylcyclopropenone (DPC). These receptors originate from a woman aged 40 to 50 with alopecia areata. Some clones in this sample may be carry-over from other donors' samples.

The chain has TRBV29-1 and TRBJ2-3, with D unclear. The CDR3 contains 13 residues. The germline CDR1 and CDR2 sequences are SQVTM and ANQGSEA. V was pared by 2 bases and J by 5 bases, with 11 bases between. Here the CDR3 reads CSVESAQLDTQYF. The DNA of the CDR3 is TGCAGCGTTGAATCGGCCCAGCTAGATACGCAGTATTTT.

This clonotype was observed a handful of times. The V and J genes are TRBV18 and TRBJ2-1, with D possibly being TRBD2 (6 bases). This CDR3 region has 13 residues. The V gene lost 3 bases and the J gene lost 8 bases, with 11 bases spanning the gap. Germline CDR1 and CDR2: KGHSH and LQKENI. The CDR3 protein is CASSPNTGDEQFF. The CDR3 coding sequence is TGTGCCAGCTCACCGAATACGGGGGATGAGCAGTTCTTC. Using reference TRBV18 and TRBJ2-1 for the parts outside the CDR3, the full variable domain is NAGVMQNPRHLVRRRGQEARLRCSPMKGHSHVYWYRQLPEEGLKFMVYLQKENIIDESGMPKERFSAEFPKEGPSILRIQQVVRGDSAAYFCASSPNTGDEQFFGPGTRLTVL.

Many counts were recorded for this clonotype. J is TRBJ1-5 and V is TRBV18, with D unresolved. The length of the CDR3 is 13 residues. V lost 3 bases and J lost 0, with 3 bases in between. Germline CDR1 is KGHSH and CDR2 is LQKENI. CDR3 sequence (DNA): TGTGCCAGCTCACCTCGTAGCAATCAGCCCCAGCATTTT. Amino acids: CASSPRSNQPQHF.

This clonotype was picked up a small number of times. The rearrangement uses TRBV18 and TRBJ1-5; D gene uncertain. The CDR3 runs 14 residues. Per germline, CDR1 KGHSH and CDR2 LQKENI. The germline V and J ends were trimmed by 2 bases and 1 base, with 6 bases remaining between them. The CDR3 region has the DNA TGTGCCAGCTCACCAGGGATGAGCAATCAGCCCCAGCATTTT. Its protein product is CASSPGMSNQPQHF.

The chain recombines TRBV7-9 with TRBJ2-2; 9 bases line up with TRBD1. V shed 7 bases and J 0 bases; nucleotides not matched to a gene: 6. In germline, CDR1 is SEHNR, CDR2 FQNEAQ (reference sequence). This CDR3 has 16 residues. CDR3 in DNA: TGTGCCAGCACCTATGGGACAGGGCCGAACACCGGGGAGCTGTTTTTT. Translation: CASTYGTGPNTGELFF.

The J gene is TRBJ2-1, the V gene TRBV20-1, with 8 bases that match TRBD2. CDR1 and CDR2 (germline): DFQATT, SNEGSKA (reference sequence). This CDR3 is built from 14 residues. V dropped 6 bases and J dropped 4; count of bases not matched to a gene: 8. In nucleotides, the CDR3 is TGCAGTGCGCCCACTAGCGGATTATACAATGAGCAGTTCTTC. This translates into CSAPTSGLYNEQFF.

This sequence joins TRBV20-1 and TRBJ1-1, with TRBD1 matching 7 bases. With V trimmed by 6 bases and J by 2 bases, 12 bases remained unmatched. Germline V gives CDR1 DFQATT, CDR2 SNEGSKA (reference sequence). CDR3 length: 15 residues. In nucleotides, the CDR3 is TGCAGTGCCCAGGGGGGGCAGGGTGCAAACACTGAAGCTTTCTTT. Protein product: CSAQGGQGANTEAFF.

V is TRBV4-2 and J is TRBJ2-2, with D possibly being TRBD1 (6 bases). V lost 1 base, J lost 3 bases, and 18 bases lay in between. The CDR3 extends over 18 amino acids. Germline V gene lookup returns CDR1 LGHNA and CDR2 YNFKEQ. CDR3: CASSQVILSDSYTGELFF. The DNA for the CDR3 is TGTGCCAGCAGCCAAGTCATCTTGTCGGACAGCTACACCGGGGAGCTGTTTTTT.

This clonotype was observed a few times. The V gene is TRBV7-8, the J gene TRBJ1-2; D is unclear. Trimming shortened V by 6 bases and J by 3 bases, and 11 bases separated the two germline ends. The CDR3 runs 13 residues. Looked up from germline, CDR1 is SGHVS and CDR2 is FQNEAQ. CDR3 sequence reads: CASSSVGYYGYTF. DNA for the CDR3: TGTGCCAGCAGTTCAGTGGGTTACTATGGCTACACCTTC.

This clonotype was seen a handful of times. Here the CDR3 reads CAISGTGPYEQYF. CDR3 coding DNA: TGTGCCATCAGTGGGACGGGACCTTACGAGCAGTACTTC. The gene calls are TRBV10-3 and TRBJ2-7; the D call may be TRBD1 or TRBD2 (5 bases each). The CDR3 runs to 13 residues. V lost 4 bases and J 4 bases, leaving 11 bases between the germline ends. Germline CDR1 and CDR2: ENHRY and SYGVKD.

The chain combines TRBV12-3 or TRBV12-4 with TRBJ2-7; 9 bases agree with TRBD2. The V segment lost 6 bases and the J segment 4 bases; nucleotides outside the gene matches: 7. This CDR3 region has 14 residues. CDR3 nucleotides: TGTGCCAGCAGCGGAGGACTAGCGATTTACGAGCAGTACTTC. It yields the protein CASSGGLAIYEQYF.

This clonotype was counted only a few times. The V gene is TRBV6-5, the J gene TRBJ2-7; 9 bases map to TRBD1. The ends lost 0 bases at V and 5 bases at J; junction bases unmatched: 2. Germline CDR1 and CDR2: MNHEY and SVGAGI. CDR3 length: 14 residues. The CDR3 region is CASSYSTGGDEQYF. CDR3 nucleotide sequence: TGTGCCAGCAGTTACTCGACAGGGGGAGACGAGCAGTACTTC.

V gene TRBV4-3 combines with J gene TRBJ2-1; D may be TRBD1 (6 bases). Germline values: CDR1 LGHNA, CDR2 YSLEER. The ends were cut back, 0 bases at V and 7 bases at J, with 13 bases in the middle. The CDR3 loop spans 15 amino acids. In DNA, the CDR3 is TGCGCCAGCAGCCAAGATAGGGACACTCGTAATGAGCAGTTCTTC. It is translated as CASSQDRDTRNEQFF.

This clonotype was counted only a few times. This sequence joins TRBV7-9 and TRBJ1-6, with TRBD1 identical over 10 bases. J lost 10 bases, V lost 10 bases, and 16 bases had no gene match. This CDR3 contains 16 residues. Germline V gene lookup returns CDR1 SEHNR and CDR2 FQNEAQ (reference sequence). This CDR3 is CATGQGSSRVGSPLHF. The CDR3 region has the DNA TGTGCCACGGGACAGGGGTCATCAAGAGTCGGCTCACCCCTCCACTTT.

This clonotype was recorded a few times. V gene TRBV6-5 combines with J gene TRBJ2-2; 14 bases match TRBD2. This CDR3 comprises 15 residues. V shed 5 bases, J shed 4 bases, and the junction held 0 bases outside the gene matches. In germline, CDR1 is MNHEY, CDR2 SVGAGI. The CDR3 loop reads CASSGTSGSTGELFF. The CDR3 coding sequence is TGTGCCAGCAGTGGGACTAGCGGGAGCACCGGGGAGCTGTTTTTT.

The CDR3 loop reads CASSYWAETTDTQYF. The CDR3 DNA reads TGTGCCAGCAGTTACTGGGCGGAGACCACAGATACGCAGTATTTT. The chain couples TRBV2 to TRBJ2-3; unclear D gene. V was trimmed by 5 bases and J by 2 bases, leaving 14 bases between them. From germline, CDR1 is SNHLY and CDR2 FYNNEI. This CDR3 region has 15 residues.

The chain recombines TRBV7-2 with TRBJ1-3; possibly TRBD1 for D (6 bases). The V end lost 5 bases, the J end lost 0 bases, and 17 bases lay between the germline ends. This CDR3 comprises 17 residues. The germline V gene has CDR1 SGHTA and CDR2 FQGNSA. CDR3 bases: TGTGCCAGCAGCCCCCGGGGGGCTCAAAGCTCTGGAAACACCATATATTTT. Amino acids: CASSPRGAQSSGNTIYF.

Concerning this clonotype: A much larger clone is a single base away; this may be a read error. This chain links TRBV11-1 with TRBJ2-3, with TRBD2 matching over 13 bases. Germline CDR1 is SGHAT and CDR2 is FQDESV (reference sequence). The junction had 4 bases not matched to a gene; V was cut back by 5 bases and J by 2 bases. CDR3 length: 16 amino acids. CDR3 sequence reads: CASSVGTSGVTDTQYF. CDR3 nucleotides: TGTGCCAGCAGCGTGGGGACTAGCGGGGTCACAGATACGCAGTATTTT.